This paragraph covers one T cell receptor beta chain sequence. The antigen is not known. The CDR3 consists of 16 residues. In preparing the TRB cDNA libraries, 5' RACE with UMI labels was used. TCRdb reprocessed the 5' RACE reads and stores each CDR3 protein as one record, lacking DNA. Its listing shows some 61,000 distinct CDR3 sequences. Naive CD8+ T cells were CD45RO-CCR7+CD27+CD95-. The data belong to a study of CXCR3-negative and CXCR3-positive naive CD8 T cells. Whole-study results and caveats: Similar TRBV-TRBJ usage was seen in naive cells (both CXCR3-negative and CXCR3-positive), but memory cells differed. Naive subsets did not differ in surface CD5, and the authors estimated TCR strength using properties of the TRB CDR3.

This clonotype was sampled from a human donor in good health. Some clones in this sample may be carry-over from other donors' samples. The chain couples TRBV12-3 or TRBV12-4 to TRBJ2-1; the D call from TCRdb, TRBD2, cannot be confirmed without DNA. The specimen sequenced was naive CXCR3- CD8+ T cells from blood. The subset denotes: CD45RO-CCR7+CD27+CD95- naive CD8+ T cells lacking CXCR3 (TNR3-). The CDR3 is CASSSGSGGPNNEQFF.